These 5 T cell receptor beta chains came from one sample sequenced in a study of blood T cell repertoires in COVID-19. Clones were sequenced by immunoSEQ multiplex PCR, and TCRdb holds only the in-frame ones, with some missing. The table records roughly 81,000 clones, about 80% of them present only once. Sequencing was carried out using peripheral blood. The receptors come from a woman between 70 and 85 years old with acute or convalescent COVID-19.

As for this clone: Germline and junction disagree at one end, which may indicate a read error. The rearrangement uses TRBV7-7 and TRBJ2-1; TRBD2 might be the D (7 bases). Germline V gene sequence: CDR1 SSHAT, CDR2 FNYEAQ (reference sequence). This CDR3 spans 15 amino acids. The CDR3 coding sequence is TGTGCTAGCAGCTTAGGAGGGGGGGGTTACAATGAGCAGTTCTTC. Protein product: CASSLGGGGYNEQFF.

There are a few counts of this clone. The chain is built from TRBV19 and TRBJ1-1; 7 bases align to TRBD1. V lost 11 bases, J lost 7 bases, and 10 bases stayed unmatched. Germline assignment: CDR1 LNHDA and CDR2 SQIVND (reference sequence). The CDR3 is made up of 12 amino acids. The CDR3 here is CAVVPGQREAFF. The CDR3 region has the DNA TGTGCCGTCGTGCCGGGACAGCGTGAAGCTTTCTTT.

The gene calls are TRBV10-2 and TRBJ2-1; 10 positions agree with TRBD2. The V gene end was trimmed by 0 bases and the J gene end by 16 bases; junction bases not matched to a gene: 3. From germline, CDR1 is WSHSY and CDR2 SAAADI. The length of the CDR3 is 12 residues. The CDR3 protein is CASSESRTSGFF. CDR3 nucleotide sequence: TGCGCCAGCAGTGAGTCGAGGACTAGCGGCTTCTTC.

The chain recombines TRBV9 with TRBJ1-2, with a weak D call TRBD1 (6 bases). Trimming took 4 bases from V and 10 from J, leaving 14 bases between them. The CDR3 has 12 residues. The germline V gene encodes CDR1 SGDLS and CDR2 YYNGEE. The CDR3 is CASSLNDRYYTF. CDR3 in DNA: TGTGCCAGCAGCCTTAACGACAGGTACTACACCTTC.

The DNA for the CDR3 is TGTGCCAGCTCACCGGGAGCGGGAGAAAATGAGCAGTTCTTC. Protein: CASSPGAGENEQFF. V usage is TRBV18 and J usage is TRBJ2-1; 8 bases line up with TRBD2. The V segment lost 3 bases and the J segment 7 bases; nucleotides outside the gene matches: 5. CDR1 is KGHSH and CDR2 is LQKENI in the germline V gene. CDR3 size: 14 residues.